The clone carrying this TCR beta chain has more than one count but fewer than ten. What it binds is unknown. These data come from a study of CD8 T cells in ankylosing spondylitis. Study results and limitations: A TCR beta motif of roughly 8 highly homologous variants seemed to mark ankylosing spondylitis blood.

V trimming: 4 bases; J trimming: 2 bases; junction bases outside the gene matches: 9. Germline V CDR1 and CDR2: MNHEY, SMNVEV (reference sequence). The CDR3 covers 18 residues. MiXCR, applied by TCRdb to the 5' RACE reads, yields one record per CDR3 protein. In the table there are roughly 670,000 distinct CDR3 sequences, roughly 19% of which are singletons. The origin of this receptor is a male donor with ankylosing spondylitis. Sequenced: blood, either unsorted or a sorted T cell fraction (not recorded which). V and J are TRBV27 and TRBJ2-3; 13 nucleotides align to TRBD2. The CDR3 DNA reads as TGTGCCAGCAGTTCGTGGACTAGCGGGGGAGGACTCACAGATACGCAGTATTTT. This gives the protein CASSSWTSGGGLTDTQYF.